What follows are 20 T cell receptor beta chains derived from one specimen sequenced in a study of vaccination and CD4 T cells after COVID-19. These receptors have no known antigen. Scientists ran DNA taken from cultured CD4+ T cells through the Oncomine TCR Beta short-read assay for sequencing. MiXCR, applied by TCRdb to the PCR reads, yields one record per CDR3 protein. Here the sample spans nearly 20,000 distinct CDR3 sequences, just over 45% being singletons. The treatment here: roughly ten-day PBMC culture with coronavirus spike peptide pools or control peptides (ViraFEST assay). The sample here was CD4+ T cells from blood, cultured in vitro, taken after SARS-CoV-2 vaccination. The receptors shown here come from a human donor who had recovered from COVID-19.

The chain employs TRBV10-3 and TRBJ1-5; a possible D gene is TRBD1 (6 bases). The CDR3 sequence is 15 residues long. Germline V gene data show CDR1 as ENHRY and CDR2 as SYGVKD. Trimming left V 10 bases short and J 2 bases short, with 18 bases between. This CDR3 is CATRSTQGGNQPQHF. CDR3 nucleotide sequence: TGTGCCACCAGATCAACACAGGGAGGCAATCAGCCCCAGCATTTT.

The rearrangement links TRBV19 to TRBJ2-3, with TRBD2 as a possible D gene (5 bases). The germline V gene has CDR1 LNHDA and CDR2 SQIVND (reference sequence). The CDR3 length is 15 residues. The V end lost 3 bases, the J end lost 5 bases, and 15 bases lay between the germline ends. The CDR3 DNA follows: TGTGCCAGTAGTATCGGGCGGTCCGCGGGAGATACGCAGTATTTT. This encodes CASSIGRSAGDTQYF. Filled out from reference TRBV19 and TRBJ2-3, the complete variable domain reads DGGITQSPKYLFRKEGQNVTLSCEQNLNHDAMYWYRQDPGQGLRLIYYSQIVNDFQKGDIAEGYSVSREKKESFPLTVTSAQKNPTAFYLCASSIGRSAGDTQYFGPGTRLTVL.

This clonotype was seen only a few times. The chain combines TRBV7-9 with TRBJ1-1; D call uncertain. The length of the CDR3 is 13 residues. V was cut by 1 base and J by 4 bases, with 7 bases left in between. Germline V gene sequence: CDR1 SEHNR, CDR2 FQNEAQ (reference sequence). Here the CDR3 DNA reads TGTGCCAGCAGCTTAGGGGAGGGCACTGAAGCTTTCTTT. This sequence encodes CASSLGEGTEAFF.

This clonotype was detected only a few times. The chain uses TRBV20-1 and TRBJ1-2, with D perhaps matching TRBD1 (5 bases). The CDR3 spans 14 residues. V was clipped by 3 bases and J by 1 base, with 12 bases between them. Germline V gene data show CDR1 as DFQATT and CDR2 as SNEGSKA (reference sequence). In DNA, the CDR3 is TGCAGTGCTAGTCTCCGGGGGTTTAACTATGGCTACACCTTC. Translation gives CSASLRGFNYGYTF.

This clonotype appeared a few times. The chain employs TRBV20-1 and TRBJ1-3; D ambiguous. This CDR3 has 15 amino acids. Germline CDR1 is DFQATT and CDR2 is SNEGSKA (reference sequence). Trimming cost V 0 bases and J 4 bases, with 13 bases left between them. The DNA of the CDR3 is TGCAGTGCTAGAGATTCGAAGGTGATAGGAAACACCATATATTTT. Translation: CSARDSKVIGNTIYF.

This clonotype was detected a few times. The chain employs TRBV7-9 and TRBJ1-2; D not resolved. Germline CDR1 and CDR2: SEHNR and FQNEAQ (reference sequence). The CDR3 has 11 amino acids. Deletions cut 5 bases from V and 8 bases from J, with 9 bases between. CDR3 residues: CASSLDWGYTF. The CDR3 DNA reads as TGTGCCAGCAGCCTGGACTGGGGCTACACCTTC.

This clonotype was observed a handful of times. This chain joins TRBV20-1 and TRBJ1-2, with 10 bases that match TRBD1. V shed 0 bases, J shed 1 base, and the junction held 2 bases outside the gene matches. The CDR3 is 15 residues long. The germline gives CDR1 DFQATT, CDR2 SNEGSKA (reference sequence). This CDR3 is CSARDRTGGNYGYTF. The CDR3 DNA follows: TGCAGTGCTAGAGATAGGACAGGGGGTAACTATGGCTACACCTTC.

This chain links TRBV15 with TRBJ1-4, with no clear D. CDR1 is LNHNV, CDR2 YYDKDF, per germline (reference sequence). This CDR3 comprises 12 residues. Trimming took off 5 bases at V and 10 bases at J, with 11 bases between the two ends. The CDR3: CATSGRVGKLFF. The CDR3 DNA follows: TGTGCCACCAGCGGGAGGGTGGGAAAACTGTTTTTT. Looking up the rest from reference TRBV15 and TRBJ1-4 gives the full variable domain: DAMVIQNPRYQVTQFGKPVTLSCSQTLNHNVMYWYQQKSSQAPKLLFHYYDKDFNNEADTPDNFQSRRPNTSFCFLDIRSPGLGDTAMYLCATSGRVGKLFFGSGTQLSVL.

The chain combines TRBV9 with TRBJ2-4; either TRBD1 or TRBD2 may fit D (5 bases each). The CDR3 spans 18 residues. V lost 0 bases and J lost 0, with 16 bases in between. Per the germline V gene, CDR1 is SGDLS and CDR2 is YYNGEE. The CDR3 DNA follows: TGTGCCAGCAGCGTAGACCCTGTTGGGACGGGAGCCAAAAACATTCAGTACTTC. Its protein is CASSVDPVGTGAKNIQYF.

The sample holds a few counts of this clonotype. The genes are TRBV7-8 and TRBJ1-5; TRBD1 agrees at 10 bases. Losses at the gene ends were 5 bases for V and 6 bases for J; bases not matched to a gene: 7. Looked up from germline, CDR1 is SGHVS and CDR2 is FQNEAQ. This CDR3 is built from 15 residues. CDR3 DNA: TGTGCCAGCAGCATAAGCGGACAGGGGGGTCAGCCCCAGCATTTT. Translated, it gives CASSISGQGGQPQHF.

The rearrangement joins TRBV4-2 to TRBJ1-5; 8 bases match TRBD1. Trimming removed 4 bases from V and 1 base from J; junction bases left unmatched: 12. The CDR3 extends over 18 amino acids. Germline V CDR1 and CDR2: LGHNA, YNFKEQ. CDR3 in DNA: TGTGCCAGCAGCCCCAGAGCGACAGGGGTGGGCAGCAATCAGCCCCAGCATTTT. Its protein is CASSPRATGVGSNQPQHF.

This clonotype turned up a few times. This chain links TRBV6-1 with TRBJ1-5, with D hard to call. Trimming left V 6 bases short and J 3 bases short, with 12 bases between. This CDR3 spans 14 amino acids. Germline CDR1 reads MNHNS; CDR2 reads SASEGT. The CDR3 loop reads CASSPTRHNQPQHF. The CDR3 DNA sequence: TGTGCCAGCAGCCCTACAAGGCACAATCAGCCCCAGCATTTT.

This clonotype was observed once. The CDR3 region is CSASNGRVGTGELFF. In DNA, the CDR3 is TGCAGTGCTAGCAACGGGAGGGTGGGCACCGGGGAGCTGTTTTTT. The chain employs TRBV20-1 and TRBJ2-2; 8 nucleotides line up with TRBD2. After removal of 3 bases from V and 4 bases from J, the junction contained 7 bases not matched to a gene. CDR1 DFQATT and CDR2 SNEGSKA come from the germline V gene (reference sequence). The CDR3 is 15 residues long.

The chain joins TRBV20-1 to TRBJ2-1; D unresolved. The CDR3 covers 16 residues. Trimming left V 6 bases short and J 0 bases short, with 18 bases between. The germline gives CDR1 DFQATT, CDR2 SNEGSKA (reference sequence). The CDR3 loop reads CSASPMGKSSYNEQFF. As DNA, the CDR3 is TGCAGTGCCTCACCTATGGGAAAGAGCTCCTACAATGAGCAGTTCTTC.

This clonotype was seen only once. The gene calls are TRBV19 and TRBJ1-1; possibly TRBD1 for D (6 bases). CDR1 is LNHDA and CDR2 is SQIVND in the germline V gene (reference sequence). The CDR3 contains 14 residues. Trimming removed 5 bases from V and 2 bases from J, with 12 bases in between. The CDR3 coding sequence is TGTGCCAGTAGTGATCAGGGGATAAACACTGAAGCTTTCTTT. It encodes CASSDQGINTEAFF.

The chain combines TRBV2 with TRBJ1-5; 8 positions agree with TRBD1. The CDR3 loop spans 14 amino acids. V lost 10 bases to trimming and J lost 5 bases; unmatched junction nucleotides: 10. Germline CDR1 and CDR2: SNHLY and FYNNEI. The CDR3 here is CATRTGFGDQPQHF. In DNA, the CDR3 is TGTGCCACCAGGACAGGGTTTGGCGATCAGCCCCAGCATTTT.

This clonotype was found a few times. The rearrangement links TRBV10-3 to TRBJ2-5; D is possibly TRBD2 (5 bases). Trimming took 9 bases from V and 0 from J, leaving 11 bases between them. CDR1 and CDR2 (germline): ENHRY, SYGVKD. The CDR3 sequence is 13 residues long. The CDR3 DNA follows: TGTGCCATAGGGAGTGTGGACCAAGAGACCCAGTACTTC. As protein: CAIGSVDQETQYF.

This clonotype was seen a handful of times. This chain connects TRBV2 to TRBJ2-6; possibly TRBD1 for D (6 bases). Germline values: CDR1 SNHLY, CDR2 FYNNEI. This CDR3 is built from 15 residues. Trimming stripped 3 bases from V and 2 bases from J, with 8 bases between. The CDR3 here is CASSEGATGANVLTF. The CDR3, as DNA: TGTGCCAGCAGTGAGGGGGCCACTGGGGCCAACGTCCTGACTTTC.

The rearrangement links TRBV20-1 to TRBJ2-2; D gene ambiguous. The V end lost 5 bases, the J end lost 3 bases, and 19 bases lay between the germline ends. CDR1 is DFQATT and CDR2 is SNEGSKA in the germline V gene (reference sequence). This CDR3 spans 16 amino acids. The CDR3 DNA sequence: TGCAGTGCTCAAGGCTATGGGGATTCGTACACCGGGGAGCTGTTTTTT. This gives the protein CSAQGYGDSYTGELFF.

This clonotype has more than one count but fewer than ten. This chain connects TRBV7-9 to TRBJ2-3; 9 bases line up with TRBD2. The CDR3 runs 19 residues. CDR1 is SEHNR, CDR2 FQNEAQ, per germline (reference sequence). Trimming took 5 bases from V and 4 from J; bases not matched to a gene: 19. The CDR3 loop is CASSPKPGLALMRADTQYF. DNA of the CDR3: TGTGCCAGCAGCCCGAAACCGGGACTAGCTCTAATGAGGGCAGATACGCAGTATTTT.